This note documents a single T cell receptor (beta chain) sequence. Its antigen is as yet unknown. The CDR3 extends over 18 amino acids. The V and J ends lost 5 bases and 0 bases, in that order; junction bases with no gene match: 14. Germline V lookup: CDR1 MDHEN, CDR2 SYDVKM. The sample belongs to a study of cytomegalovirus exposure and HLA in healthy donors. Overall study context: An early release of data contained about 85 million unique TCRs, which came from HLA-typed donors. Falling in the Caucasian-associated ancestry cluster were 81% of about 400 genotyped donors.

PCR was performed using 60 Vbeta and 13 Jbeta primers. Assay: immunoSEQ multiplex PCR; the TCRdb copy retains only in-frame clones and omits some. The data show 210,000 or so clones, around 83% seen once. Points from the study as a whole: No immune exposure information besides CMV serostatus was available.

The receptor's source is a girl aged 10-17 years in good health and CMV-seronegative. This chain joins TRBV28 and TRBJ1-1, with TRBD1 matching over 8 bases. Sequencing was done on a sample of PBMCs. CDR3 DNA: TGTGCCAGCAGTCCACTCCGGGACAGGCTACGATTGAACACTGAAGCTTTCTTT. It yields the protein CASSPLRDRLRLNTEAFF.